Below are 12 T cell receptor beta chains sequenced from a single sample in a study of CD8 T cells in ankylosing spondylitis. A single record per CDR3 protein comes from TCRdb applying MiXCR to the 5' RACE reads. This sample has roughly 230,000 distinct CDR3 sequences, with approximately 20% found just once. Sequencing was done on a sample of blood, either unsorted or a sorted T cell fraction (not recorded which). The receptors originated from a male donor with ankylosing spondylitis or in good health (not recorded which).

This chain links TRBV12-3 or TRBV12-4 with TRBJ2-1; TRBD2 matches 12 bases. V dropped 4 bases and J dropped 7; count of bases not matched to a gene: 8. The CDR3 runs to 16 residues. The CDR3 nucleotides read TGTGCCAGCAGTTCTCCGACTAGCGGGAGTGTTAATGAGCAGTTCTTC. It specifies CASSSPTSGSVNEQFF.

This clonotype appeared once. The chain uses TRBV7-9 and TRBJ2-1; D gene ambiguous. Trimming stripped 4 bases from V and 5 bases from J, with 12 bases between. Germline assignment: CDR1 SEHNR and CDR2 FQNEAQ (reference sequence). The CDR3 loop spans 14 amino acids. The CDR3 sequence: CASSSPRPDNEQFF. The CDR3 coding sequence is TGTGCCAGCAGCTCTCCCCGACCAGACAATGAGCAGTTCTTC.

V and J are TRBV7-9 and TRBJ1-4; 9 nucleotides align to TRBD1. Looked up from germline, CDR1 is SEHNR and CDR2 is FQNEAQ (reference sequence). The CDR3 is 16 residues long. The V and J ends lost 1 base and 8 bases, in that order; junction bases with no gene match: 8. The CDR3 sequence is CASSLEGDREEEKLFF. The CDR3 region has the DNA TGTGCCAGCAGCTTAGAGGGGGACAGGGAAGAAGAAAAACTGTTTTTT.

The genes are TRBV7-9 and TRBJ2-3, with TRBD2 matching over 10 bases. Germline trimming cut 4 bases from V and 5 bases from J; bases unmatched to any gene: 6. The CDR3 extends over 15 amino acids. The germline V gene has CDR1 SEHNR and CDR2 FQNEAQ (reference sequence). Here the CDR3 DNA reads TGTGCCAGCAGCTCCGAGCGGGAGGGCCGAGATACGCAGTATTTT. Translating it yields CASSSEREGRDTQYF.

Only a few counts were recorded for this clonotype. This chain links TRBV7-3 with TRBJ2-2, with 13 nucleotides matching TRBD2. Germline assignment: CDR1 SGHTA and CDR2 FQGTGA. The CDR3 runs 15 residues. The V segment lost 5 bases and the J segment 8 bases; nucleotides outside the gene matches: 5. In nucleotides, the CDR3 is TGTGCCAGCAGCCTTCCGGGACTAGCGGGAGGGGAGCTGTTTTTT. This gives the protein CASSLPGLAGGELFF.

This clonotype was picked up a small number of times. The chain joins TRBV2 to TRBJ2-1; TRBD2 matches at 16 bases. V shed 0 bases, J shed 7 bases, and the junction held 15 bases outside the gene matches. Germline CDR1 is SNHLY and CDR2 is FYNNEI. The CDR3 has 21 amino acids. The CDR3 coding sequence is TGTGCCAGCAGTGAAGCGTTGACCCCGGGACTAGCGGGAGGGCCGGGTAATGAGCAGTTCTTC. Translating it yields CASSEALTPGLAGGPGNEQFF.

With respect to this clonotype: A much bigger clone sits one base away, suggesting this may be a read error. This chain links TRBV5-1 with TRBJ2-1; no firm D call. CDR3 length equals 15 residues. V lost 6 bases to trimming and J lost 0 bases, with 13 bases between them. CDR1 is SGHRS, CDR2 YFSETQ, per germline. The DNA of the CDR3 is TGCGCCAGCAAGTTGGAGCGAAGCTCCTACAATGAGCAGTTCTTC. Protein product: CASKLERSSYNEQFF.

V and J are TRBV9 and TRBJ2-5; tentative D call: TRBD1 (5 bases). This CDR3 spans 15 amino acids. Trimming shortened V by 3 bases and J by 1 base, and 13 bases separated the two germline ends. Per the germline V gene, CDR1 is SGDLS and CDR2 is YYNGEE. The CDR3 spells CASSEAGQGQETQYF. The CDR3 DNA follows: TGTGCCAGCAGCGAAGCCGGTCAGGGCCAAGAGACCCAGTACTTC.

This clonotype has just a few counts. The V and J genes are TRBV27 and TRBJ2-3, with a tentative D call TRBD2 (5 bases). Germline CDR1 reads MNHEY; CDR2 reads SMNVEV (reference sequence). Trimming took off 5 bases at V and 1 base at J, with 10 bases between the two ends. The CDR3 covers 14 residues. The CDR3: CASSVGLRTDTQYF. CDR3 in DNA: TGTGCCAGCAGTGTAGGACTCCGCACAGATACGCAGTATTTT.

The rearrangement uses TRBV20-1 and TRBJ2-7, with a tentative D call TRBD2 (5 bases). Germline CDR1 and CDR2: DFQATT and SNEGSKA (reference sequence). The CDR3 is 14 residues long. V lost 0 bases, J lost 2 bases, and 11 bases lay in between. The CDR3 here is CSARDERRTYEQYF. CDR3 DNA: TGCAGTGCTAGAGATGAGCGGAGGACCTACGAGCAGTACTTC.

The rearrangement joins TRBV4-1 to TRBJ2-3, with TRBD1 matching over 8 bases. From germline, CDR1 is MGHRA and CDR2 YSYEKL. The CDR3 runs 16 residues. The junction had 8 bases not matched to a gene; V was cut back by 6 bases and J by 0 bases. DNA of the CDR3: TGCGCCAGCAGTCCGGGACAGGTTGCTAGCACAGATACGCAGTATTTT. It codes for CASSPGQVASTDTQYF.

The J gene is TRBJ2-7, the V gene TRBV4-1, with D uncertain. This CDR3 spans 17 amino acids. V lost 4 bases, J lost 2 bases, and 21 bases lay in between. The germline gives CDR1 MGHRA, CDR2 YSYEKL. The CDR3 spells CASSLTTDAQQTYEQYF. The CDR3 DNA reads as TGCGCCAGCAGCCTAACCACTGACGCCCAGCAAACCTACGAGCAGTACTTC.